The clone carrying this T cell receptor (beta chain) was found a few times. Its antigen is unknown. Trimming pared 3 bases from V and 6 bases from J, leaving 6 bases between. Germline V CDR1 and CDR2: LGHDT, YNNKEL (reference sequence). The length of the CDR3 is 12 residues. The data stem from a study of CD8 T cells in ankylosing spondylitis. Study-wide points: Typical of ankylosing spondylitis blood, it appeared, was a TCR beta motif of under 10 highly homologous variants. Before this, some motif variants had been reported in reactive arthritis synovial fluid and blood.

Scientists made TCR beta libraries using quantitative 5'-RACE with molecular barcodes. MiXCR, run by TCRdb on the 5' RACE reads, gives a single entry per CDR3 protein. There are tens of thousands of distinct CDR3 sequences in the sample; about 15% occur only once, and 25% to 30% lies in the top ten. The source material was blood. V usage is TRBV3-1 and J usage is TRBJ1-5; tentative D call: TRBD1 (5 bases). The source is a male donor with ankylosing spondylitis or in good health (not recorded which). CDR3 bases: TGTGCCAGCAGCCAGAGGGGTCAGCCCCAGCATTTT. Translation gives CASSQRGQPQHF.